The 16 T cell receptor beta chains in this list originate from one sample, sequenced in a study of blood T cell repertoires in COVID-19. Method: immunoSEQ multiplex PCR; TCRdb's copy keeps in-frame clones and lacks some. The sample has 91,000 or so clones; approximately 90% are singletons. Sample: peripheral blood. All receptors come from a woman aged 45-65 years in a cohort sampled during active COVID-19.

The DNA for the CDR3 is TGTGCCAGCAGCCAAGATGGGAGAGAAGCTTTCTTT. Translated: CASSQDGREAFF. This chain uses TRBV3-1 (or the pseudogene TRBV3-2) with TRBJ1-1; no clear D gene. CDR1 and CDR2 from the germline V gene are LGHDT and YNNKEL (reference sequence). This CDR3 contains 12 residues. Trimming took 0 bases from V and 8 from J, leaving 7 bases between them.

The gene calls are TRBV6-2 or TRBV6-3 and TRBJ1-5; D uncertain. V dropped 2 bases and J dropped 6 bases, with 5 bases sitting between them. The germline CDR1 and CDR2 sequences are MNHEY and SVGEGT. The CDR3 has 12 amino acids. The CDR3 bases are TGTGCCAGCAGTTACGTACTTCAGCCCCAGCATTTT. Its translation is CASSYVLQPQHF.

The rearrangement joins TRBV7-9 to TRBJ1-3; the match to TRBD1 covers 7 bases. Germline V gene lookup returns CDR1 SEHNR and CDR2 FQNEAQ (reference sequence). The CDR3 runs 16 residues. V lost 1 base to trimming and J lost 0 bases; unmatched junction nucleotides: 3. The CDR3 loop is CASSLDRGSSGNTIYF. The CDR3 DNA reads TGTGCCAGCAGCTTAGACAGGGGAAGCTCTGGAAACACCATATATTTT.

This chain connects TRBV24-1 to TRBJ2-5; the D is unclear. From germline, CDR1 is KGHDR and CDR2 SFDVKD. This CDR3 region has 11 residues. Trimming took off 3 bases at V and 5 bases at J, with 3 bases between the two ends. Here the CDR3 reads CATSDLETQYF. As DNA, the CDR3 is TGTGCCACCAGTGATCTGGAGACCCAGTACTTC.

This clone occurred once. The chain's CDR3 is CASSFTRQETQYF. CDR3 bases: TGTGCCAGCAGCTTCACTAGACAAGAGACCCAGTACTTC. This chain joins TRBV11-2 and TRBJ2-5, with D possibly matching TRBD2 (5 bases). Germline V gene data show CDR1 as SGHAT and CDR2 as FQNNGV. This CDR3 has 13 amino acids. V shed 3 bases and J shed 2 bases, with 7 bases lying between them.

The rearrangement uses TRBV4-1 and TRBJ2-6; possibly TRBD1 for D (6 bases). The CDR3 has 16 residues. V gave up 1 base and J gave up 1 base, with 8 bases separating them. Germline-derived CDR1 and CDR2 are MGHRA and YSYEKL. The CDR3 loop is CASSQGQGSGANVLTF. The CDR3 DNA follows: TGCGCCAGCAGCCAAGGGCAGGGGTCTGGGGCCAACGTCCTGACTTTC.

The chain employs TRBV9 and TRBJ2-2; maybe TRBD2 (6 bases). Trimming took off 3 bases at V and 8 bases at J, with 14 bases between the two ends. CDR3 length: 14 amino acids. Germline V CDR1 and CDR2: SGDLS, YYNGEE. The CDR3 loop reads CASSARRERGELFF. CDR3 bases: TGTGCCAGCAGCGCACGCCGGGAGAGGGGGGAGCTGTTTTTT.

The chain has TRBV7-8 and TRBJ1-1; TRBD1 matches at 8 bases. V trimming: 3 bases; J trimming: 5 bases; junction bases outside the gene matches: 14. CDR1 and CDR2 (germline): SGHVS, FQNEAQ. CDR3 size: 17 residues. CDR3 amino acids: CASSFLTTRGRRTEAFF. As DNA, the CDR3 is TGTGCCAGCAGCTTCCTAACTACCAGGGGGCGTCGGACTGAAGCTTTCTTT.

J is TRBJ1-4 and V is TRBV11-2, with 8 bases aligning to TRBD1. CDR3 size: 15 residues. V shed 0 bases, J shed 7 bases, and the junction held 4 bases outside the gene matches. The germline V gene has CDR1 SGHAT and CDR2 FQNNGV. The DNA of the CDR3 is TGTGCCAGCAGCTTAGAAGGCAGGGGGCTTGAAAAACTGTTTTTT. This gives the protein CASSLEGRGLEKLFF.

This chain uses TRBV6-5 with TRBJ2-6, with D uncertain. CDR3 length: 14 amino acids. Germline CDR1 and CDR2: MNHEY and SVGAGI. Trimming left V 5 bases short and J 0 bases short, with 5 bases between. The CDR3 loop reads CASSLDSGANVLTF. The CDR3, as DNA: TGTGCCAGCAGTCTAGACTCTGGGGCCAACGTCCTGACTTTC.

The chain is built from TRBV5-1 and TRBJ2-3, with D unresolved. The CDR3 loop spans 13 amino acids. Trimming left V 0 bases short and J 5 bases short, with 7 bases between. The germline V gene encodes CDR1 SGHRS and CDR2 YFSETQ. The CDR3 DNA sequence: TGCGCCAGCAGCTTGGGCCAGCGAGATACGCAGTATTTT. Translation gives CASSLGQRDTQYF.

The chain links TRBV29-1 to TRBJ1-2; D is ambiguous. This CDR3 has 13 residues. V shed 3 bases and J shed 6 bases, with 14 bases lying between them. Germline lookup yields CDR1 SQVTM and CDR2 ANQGSEA. CDR3 amino acids: CSVEVIVRDGYTF. The CDR3 nucleotides read TGCAGCGTTGAGGTGATTGTCCGGGATGGCTACACCTTC.

The CDR3 DNA follows: TGTGCCAGCAGCGCCGGGACAGGGGCGCTTACGGCGAACACCATATATTTT. It specifies CASSAGTGALTANTIYF. The V gene is TRBV5-7, the J gene TRBJ1-3, with 10 nucleotides matching TRBD1. TRBV5-7 is assigned to the ORF class and has an uncertain function. The CDR3 runs to 17 residues. V gave up 4 bases and J gave up 7 bases; unmatched junction bases: 14.

This chain uses TRBV10-3 with TRBJ2-3; tentative D call: TRBD2 (5 bases). CDR3 length: 13 amino acids. V lost 4 bases and J 6 bases, leaving 11 bases between the germline ends. From germline, CDR1 is ENHRY and CDR2 SYGVKD. In DNA, the CDR3 is TGTGCCATCAGTGTCGCGGGTGAGGATACGCAGTATTTT. It codes for CAISVAGEDTQYF.

The chain employs TRBV5-6 and TRBJ2-5; D is uncertain. From germline, CDR1 is SGHDT and CDR2 YYEEEE. CDR3 length equals 12 residues. The germline V and J ends were trimmed by 3 bases and 5 bases, with 8 bases remaining between them. DNA of the CDR3: TGTGCCAGCAGCTCCTTCCGGGAGACCCAGTACTTC. Amino acid sequence: CASSSFRETQYF.

About this clone: The germline gene is not matched at one end of the junction; a read error may be the cause. This chain uses TRBV27 with TRBJ2-5, with D maybe TRBD2 (6 bases). CDR1 is MNHEY, CDR2 SMNVEV, per germline (reference sequence). This CDR3 is 14 amino acids long. The CDR3 DNA reads TGTGCCAGCGGAGGGGCAGGGTGGGGAGAGGCCCAGTACTTC. Translating gives CASGGAGWGEAQYF.